A single sample is the source of the 6 T cell receptor beta chains below, sequenced in a study of early T cells in non-severe SARS-CoV-2 infection. A single record per CDR3 protein comes from TCRdb applying MiXCR to the 5' RACE reads. The sample lists around 29,000 distinct CDR3 sequences; roughly a tenth were seen once. The sample consisted of whole blood. These receptor sequences come from an adult who was a healthcare worker with PCR-confirmed SARS-CoV-2 infection or an uninfected control (not recorded which).

This clonotype turned up a few times. The CDR3 nucleotides read TGTGTTTCGGCCCCTACTAACTATGGCTACACCTTC. Protein: CVSAPTNYGYTF. The V call is TRBV7-2, the J call TRBJ1-2; D uncertain. The CDR3 is 12 amino acids. Germline V gene lookup returns CDR1 SGHTA and CDR2 FQGNSA.

This clonotype occurred many times. V is TRBV7-3 and J is TRBJ2-7; no clear D. The V end lost 4 bases, the J end lost 2 bases, and 12 bases lay between the germline ends. CDR1 is SGHTA, CDR2 FQGTGA, per germline. This CDR3 spans 14 amino acids. Here the CDR3 DNA reads TGTGCCAGCAGCTCCCGACCCCCCGCCTACGAGCAGTACTTC. Translated: CASSSRPPAYEQYF.

This clonotype occurred many times. The chain has TRBV6-5 and TRBJ1-2, with 7 bases matching TRBD1. This CDR3 contains 15 residues. Trimming cost V 6 bases and J 5 bases; bases outside gene matches: 12. Germline CDR1 MNHEY, CDR2 SVGAGI. The CDR3 nucleotides read TGTGCCAGCAGAACTCCCGGGACAGAAGAATATGGCTACACCTTC. Its protein is CASRTPGTEEYGYTF.

The chain employs TRBV3-1 and TRBJ2-7; 7 nucleotides align to TRBD2. The germline V gene has CDR1 LGHDT and CDR2 YNNKEL (reference sequence). With V trimmed by 4 bases and J by 1 base, 10 bases remained unmatched. This CDR3 comprises 16 residues. The chain's CDR3 is CASSPSERGGSYEQYF. Written as DNA, the CDR3 is TGTGCCAGCAGCCCGTCCGAGAGGGGAGGGTCCTACGAGCAGTACTTC.

This clonotype appeared a few times. The chain is built from TRBV30 and TRBJ2-3; D is ambiguous. V was clipped by 7 bases and J by 6 bases, with 11 bases between them. The CDR3 spans 11 residues. Germline CDR1 and CDR2: GTSNPN and SVGIG (reference sequence). The CDR3, as DNA: TGTGCCTCTGGTATTGCGGATACGCAGTATTTT. It encodes CASGIADTQYF.

Points on this clonotype: Since a much larger clone is just one base distant, this may be a read error. The CDR3 does not end in the conserved phenylalanine or tryptophan, so this is likely a read error. The V call is TRBV12-3 or TRBV12-4, the J call TRBJ2-4; 10 nucleotides match TRBD1. The CDR3 has 21 amino acids. Trimming at V came to 6 bases and at J to 0 bases, leaving 20 bases not matched to a gene. This CDR3 is CASSHNGLGQGLTLAKNIQYL. CDR3 bases: TGTGCCAGCAGCCATAACGGTCTGGGACAGGGGCTCACCCTAGCCAAAAACATTCAGTACTTA.